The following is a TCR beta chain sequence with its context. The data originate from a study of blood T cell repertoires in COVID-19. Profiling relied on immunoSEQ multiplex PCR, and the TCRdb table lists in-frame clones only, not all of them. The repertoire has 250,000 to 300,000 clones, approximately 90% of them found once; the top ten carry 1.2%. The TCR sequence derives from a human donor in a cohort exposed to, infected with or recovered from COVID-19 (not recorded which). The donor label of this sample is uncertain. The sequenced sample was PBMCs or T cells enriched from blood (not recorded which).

The CDR3 sequence: CASSLAGGAKGNTIYF. Here the CDR3 DNA reads TGTGCCAGCAGCTTGGCCGGAGGGGCGAAGGGAAACACCATATATTTT. The chain employs TRBV5-6 and TRBJ1-3; maybe TRBD1 (5 bases). V lost 0 bases, J lost 4 bases, and 14 bases lay in between. This CDR3 is built from 16 residues. From germline, CDR1 is SGHDT and CDR2 YYEEEE.